This entry is about one TCR beta chain. CDR3 length: 14 amino acids. Trimming took off 3 bases at V and 5 bases at J, with 12 bases between the two ends. Per the germline V gene, CDR1 is MRHNA and CDR2 is SNTAGT. This specimen belongs to a study of T cell changes during pregnancy in multiple sclerosis. Method: immunoSEQ multiplex PCR; TCRdb's copy keeps in-frame clones and lacks some. The sample includes 70,000 to 95,000 clones, around 93% seen only once; the top ten take about 0.72%. This TCR came from a female donor in good health, enrolled as a control in a pregnancy study. This specimen was peripheral blood, taken in the second trimester of pregnancy. The chain joins TRBV6-4 to TRBJ2-3, with D possibly being TRBD1 (7 bases). The CDR3 is CASSESGDRDTQYF. The CDR3 nucleotides read TGTGCCAGCAGTGAATCGGGGGACAGAGATACGCAGTATTTT.